One and the same sample provided the 10 T cell receptor beta chains below, sequenced in a study of blood T cell repertoires in COVID-19. Profiling relied on immunoSEQ multiplex PCR, and the TCRdb table lists in-frame clones only, not all of them. This sample has about 52,000 clones; 75% to 90% occur once, and the top ten carry roughly 15%. Sequenced input: peripheral blood. These receptors originate from a human donor in a cohort sampled during active COVID-19.

This chain links TRBV11-2 with TRBJ1-1; D is possibly TRBD1 (5 bases). Germline CDR1 is SGHAT and CDR2 is FQNNGV. The length of the CDR3 is 13 residues. Deletions cut 1 base from V and 10 bases from J, with 13 bases between. The CDR3 reads CASSLVQGRGAFF. The DNA for the CDR3 is TGTGCCAGCAGCTTAGTGCAGGGTAGGGGAGCTTTCTTT.

In its sample, this clone was seen a few times. This chain joins TRBV28 and TRBJ1-5; D gene ambiguous. Per germline, CDR1 MDHEN and CDR2 SYDVKM. CDR3 length: 13 amino acids. V was shortened by 6 bases and J by 1 base, with 7 bases between the two germline ends. The CDR3 DNA reads as TGTGCCAGCAGGAGGCCAAGCAATCAGCCCCAGCATTTT. Its protein product is CASRRPSNQPQHF.

The CDR3 spells CASSPFLGHGSYEQYF. In nucleotides, the CDR3 is TGTGCCAGCAGCCCCTTCCTGGGCCATGGGTCCTACGAGCAGTACTTC. V gene TRBV7-6 combines with J gene TRBJ2-7; no clear D. The CDR3 contains 16 residues. In germline, CDR1 is SGHVS, CDR2 FNYEAQ. The V end lost 5 bases, the J end lost 1 base, and 18 bases lay between the germline ends.

The chain joins TRBV19 to TRBJ1-6, with 7 bases matching TRBD1. Trimming took 5 bases from V and 7 from J; bases not matched to a gene: 2. Germline loops: CDR1 LNHDA, CDR2 SQIVND (reference sequence). The CDR3 contains 13 residues. Written as DNA, the CDR3 is TGTGCCAGTAGTGACAGGGCGAATTCACCCCTCCACTTT. Its protein is CASSDRANSPLHF.

This clone was found a few times. This chain links TRBV5-4 with TRBJ2-3; unclear D gene. Trimming cost V 0 bases and J 4 bases, with 6 bases left between them. This CDR3 contains 13 residues. Germline CDR1 is SGHNT and CDR2 is YYREEE (reference sequence). As DNA, the CDR3 is TGTGCCAGCAGCTTGGATCGGGCAGATACGCAGTATTTT. This gives the protein CASSLDRADTQYF.

The chain has TRBV18 and TRBJ2-2; TRBD2 might be the D (5 bases). The V end lost 2 bases, the J end lost 6 bases, and 13 bases lay between the germline ends. Germline V gives CDR1 KGHSH, CDR2 LQKENI. The CDR3 contains 15 residues. CDR3 protein: CASSPRLRAAGELFF. Written as DNA, the CDR3 is TGTGCCAGCTCACCAAGACTCAGAGCGGCCGGGGAGCTGTTTTTT.

There are a few counts of this clone. The chain is built from TRBV7-8 and TRBJ1-5; TRBD1 is a possible D gene (6 bases). The length of the CDR3 is 15 residues. V was cut by 2 bases and J by 6 bases, with 14 bases left in between. Germline V gene lookup returns CDR1 SGHVS and CDR2 FQNEAQ. CDR3 coding DNA: TGTGCCAGCAGCTTACGGCAGGGGCCGAGTCAGCCCCAGCATTTT. The encoded protein is CASSLRQGPSQPQHF.

The chain recombines TRBV3-1 (or the pseudogene TRBV3-2) with TRBJ2-3, with 10 bases fitting TRBD1. V was clipped by 1 base and J by 5 bases; unmatched bases: 6. The CDR3 has 16 residues. CDR1 is LGHDT and CDR2 is YNNKEL in the germline V gene (reference sequence). The CDR3 is CASSQGGTGAKDTQYF. The CDR3 region has the DNA TGTGCCAGCAGCCAAGGAGGGACAGGGGCAAAAGATACGCAGTATTTT.

This sequence joins TRBV5-1 and TRBJ2-7, with D possibly being TRBD1 (6 bases). There are 14 residues in the CDR3. Trimming cost V 4 bases and J 5 bases, with 16 bases left between them. Germline CDR1 reads SGHRS; CDR2 reads YFSETQ. CDR3 DNA sequence: TGCGCCAGCAGCGGGCTACAGGGTATCGACGAGCAGTACTTC. Translating gives CASSGLQGIDEQYF.

In regard to this clone: This same CDR3 is encoded by further DNA sequences in the sample. The CDR3 loop reads CARRLPGTRGGGTDTQYF. The CDR3 region has the DNA TGTGCCCGCCGCTTACCGGGGACTCGCGGGGGGGGCACAGATACGCAGTATTTT. The V call is TRBV13, the J call TRBJ2-3, with 9 positions matching TRBD2. In germline, CDR1 is PRHDT, CDR2 FYEKMQ (reference sequence). The J segment lost 1 base and the V segment lost 11 bases, leaving 19 bases of the junction unmatched. This CDR3 region has 18 residues.